This T cell receptor (beta chain) is from a study of control samples from healthy donors and cancer patients. This clone was observed a few times. CDR1 and CDR2 from the germline V gene are SGHKS and YYEKEE (reference sequence). This CDR3 is built from 13 residues. V shed 2 bases and J shed 4 bases, with 9 bases lying between them. The repertoire was sequenced with immunoSEQ multiplex PCR; TCRdb's copy has only in-frame clones and lacks some. The sample records approximately 160,000 clones, 85% to 95% being singletons. The chain is built from TRBV5-5 and TRBJ2-5; no firm D call. The TCR sequence derives from a woman aged 55-69 years in good health. Sample: blood. CDR3 sequence (DNA): TGTGCCAGCAGCTTAATATTTTTAGAGACCCAGTACTTC. It codes for CASSLIFLETQYF.